This T cell receptor beta chain appears in the sequencing data of a study of T cells in Graves' hyperthyroidism and ophthalmopathy. V dropped 4 bases and J dropped 6 bases, with 22 bases sitting between them. In germline, CDR1 is LGHDT, CDR2 YNNKEL (reference sequence). This CDR3 region has 16 residues. No ophthalmopathy progression within 18 months constituted stable Graves' hyperthyroidism. What was amplified from RNA transcripts were TCR beta CDR3 regions. In the first-round RT-PCR of the TCR CDR3, the HTBI primer set was used. TCRdb independently ran MiXCR on the multiplex PCR reads; one entry per CDR3 protein. Of about 420,000 distinct CDR3 sequences listed, around 13% are singletons.

Material: blood. This clonotype was obtained from a woman younger than 30 with Graves' hyperthyroidism. The chain couples TRBV3-1 to TRBJ2-7; D might be TRBD2 (5 bases). This CDR3 is CASSPLGVGMQAEQYF. The CDR3 DNA reads TGTGCCAGCAGCCCCTTGGGAGTGGGGATGCAGGCCGAGCAGTACTTC.